What follows are 32 T cell receptor beta chains derived from one specimen sequenced in a study of T cell repertoires in cytomegalovirus infection. MiXCR was run by TCRdb on the reads, yielding one entry per CDR3 protein. Among about 150,000 distinct CDR3 sequences, 23% were seen once, and the ten largest hold approximately 11%. The sequenced sample consisted of PBMCs. These receptors were obtained from a human donor in good health (CMV status not recorded). Some clones in this sample may be carry-over from other donors' samples.

This clonotype was seen repeatedly, ten times or more. The J gene is TRBJ2-5, the V gene TRBV7-2; 11 bases agree with TRBD1. Germline CDR1 is SGHTA and CDR2 is FQGNSA. J lost 9 bases, V lost 4 bases, and 13 bases had no gene match. The CDR3 sequence is 16 residues long. CDR3 region: CASSSWTGGPGLSQYF. The CDR3 nucleotides are TGTGCCAGCAGCTCCTGGACAGGGGGCCCGGGTCTGTCCCAGTACTTC.

This clonotype came up a few times. The chain links TRBV20-1 to TRBJ1-5; maybe TRBD1 (5 bases). Trimming shortened V by 1 base and J by 4 bases, and 14 bases separated the two germline ends. The CDR3 consists of 15 residues. In germline, CDR1 is DFQATT, CDR2 SNEGSKA (reference sequence). CDR3 loop: CSARGWRDLNQPQHF. The CDR3 coding sequence is TGCAGTGCTAGAGGTTGGAGGGACCTGAATCAGCCCCAGCATTTT.

A few counts support this clonotype. V and J are TRBV7-9 and TRBJ1-4, with D unresolved. Trimming shortened V by 5 bases and J by 6 bases, and 13 bases separated the two germline ends. CDR1 is SEHNR, CDR2 FQNEAQ, per germline (reference sequence). The CDR3 has 14 residues. The CDR3 loop reads CASSRVFGDEKLFF. CDR3 DNA: TGTGCCAGCAGCAGGGTCTTCGGGGATGAAAAACTGTTTTTT. Looking up the rest from reference TRBV7-9 and TRBJ1-4 gives the full variable domain: DTGVSQNPRHKITKRGQNVTFRCDPISEHNRLYWYRQTLGQGPEFLTYFQNEAQLEKSRLLSDRFSAERPKGSFSTLEIQRTEQGDSAMYLCASSRVFGDEKLFFGSGTQLSVL.

The gene calls are TRBV6-2 or TRBV6-3 and TRBJ2-7; 10 nucleotides align to TRBD2. The CDR3 has 14 amino acids. The V segment lost 6 bases and the J segment 6 bases; nucleotides outside the gene matches: 8. The germline V gene encodes CDR1 MNHEY and CDR2 SVGEGT. The DNA for the CDR3 is TGTGCCAGCAGGGCGAGCGGGAGGGCCCTCGAGCAGTACTTC. As protein: CASRASGRALEQYF.

This clonotype has a handful of counts. CDR3 in DNA: TGTGCCAGCAGTTTCCGGGACGGTTATAATTCACCCCTCCACTTT. Protein sequence: CASSFRDGYNSPLHF. The chain is built from TRBV27 and TRBJ1-6; TRBD1 might be the D (5 bases). The CDR3 covers 15 residues. Trimming left V 3 bases short and J 4 bases short, with 10 bases between. The V gene's germline CDR1 is MNHEY and CDR2 SMNVEV (reference sequence).

The table lists this clonotype with many counts. V is TRBV28 and J is TRBJ1-2, with D unresolved. CDR1 and CDR2 (germline): MDHEN, SYDVKM. V lost 2 bases to trimming and J lost 0 bases, with 10 bases between them. The CDR3 length is 15 residues. The DNA for the CDR3 is TGTGCCAGCAGTTTACTTCACGGACCTAACTATGGCTACACCTTC. Its protein product is CASSLLHGPNYGYTF.

The J gene is TRBJ1-3, the V gene TRBV7-6; weak D call: TRBD1 (6 bases). Germline V lookup: CDR1 SGHVS, CDR2 FNYEAQ. The CDR3 runs 14 residues. V lost 2 bases to trimming and J lost 4 bases, with 9 bases between them. The CDR3 loop is CASSLTTGGNTIYF. CDR3 sequence (DNA): TGTGCCAGCAGCTTAACCACAGGGGGAAACACCATATATTTT.

The chain links TRBV7-3 to TRBJ2-1, with TRBD2 matching over 11 bases. CDR3 length: 18 residues. Germline CDR1 reads SGHTA; CDR2 reads FQGTGA. V shed 5 bases, J shed 0 bases, and the junction held 9 bases outside the gene matches. CDR3 amino acids: CASSLRTSGLSSYNEQFF. The CDR3 DNA follows: TGTGCCAGCAGCCTCCGGACTAGCGGGCTGAGCTCCTACAATGAGCAGTTCTTC. The variable domain in full, with the rest retrieved from reference TRBV7-3 and TRBJ2-1, is GAGVSQTPSNKVTEKGKYVELRCDPISGHTALYWYRQSLGQGPEFLIYFQGTGAADDSGLPNDRFFAVRPEGSVSTLKIQRTERGDSAVYLCASSLRTSGLSSYNEQFFGPGTRLTVL.

CDR3 residues: CASSFKGHYNSPLHF. For the CDR3, the DNA is TGTGCCAGCAGTTTCAAGGGCCACTATAATTCACCCCTCCACTTT. The rearrangement uses TRBV27 and TRBJ1-6; no clear D. V lost 3 bases to trimming and J lost 3 bases, with 9 bases between them. Germline loops: CDR1 MNHEY, CDR2 SMNVEV (reference sequence). CDR3 length: 15 residues.

The V call is TRBV7-6, the J call TRBJ2-5; the D is unclear. Trimming cost V 1 base and J 4 bases, with 16 bases left between them. The CDR3 extends over 16 amino acids. Germline loops: CDR1 SGHVS, CDR2 FNYEAQ. The CDR3 here is CASSLGSLGFTETQYF. The DNA of the CDR3 is TGTGCCAGCAGCTTAGGAAGCCTAGGTTTCACAGAGACCCAGTACTTC.

This chain uses TRBV24-1 with TRBJ2-3, with 7 bases matching TRBD1. V shed 2 bases, J shed 4 bases, and the junction held 17 bases outside the gene matches. Germline V gives CDR1 KGHDR, CDR2 SFDVKD. The CDR3 sequence is 19 residues long. CDR3 bases: TGTGCCACCAGTGATTGGACAGGATCGGTGGAGCAAGACCCAGATACGCAGTATTTT. Translating it yields CATSDWTGSVEQDPDTQYF.

CDR3 in DNA: TGCAGTGCTAGAGATCTACCGAACACTGAAGCTTTCTTT. This translates into CSARDLPNTEAFF. This rearrangement joins TRBV20-1 to TRBJ1-1; D uncertain. The CDR3 sequence is 13 residues long. V was pared by 0 bases and J by 1 base, with 6 bases between. The germline V gene has CDR1 DFQATT and CDR2 SNEGSKA (reference sequence).

This chain links TRBV30 with TRBJ2-5; D possibly corresponds to TRBD1 (5 bases). The germline gives CDR1 GTSNPN, CDR2 SVGIG (reference sequence). This CDR3 spans 15 amino acids. V was cut by 0 bases and J by 2 bases, with 13 bases left in between. The CDR3 sequence: CAWSVTWQGQETQYF. As DNA, the CDR3 is TGTGCCTGGAGTGTGACGTGGCAGGGACAAGAGACCCAGTACTTC.

J is TRBJ2-7 and V is TRBV6-1; 8 nucleotides line up with TRBD2. Losses at the gene ends were 6 bases for V and 3 bases for J; bases not matched to a gene: 7. Germline lookup yields CDR1 MNHNS and CDR2 SASEGT. This CDR3 region has 14 residues. As DNA, the CDR3 is TGTGCCAGCAGGCCGGGACTAGGGGGCTACGAGCAGTACTTC. Its protein product is CASRPGLGGYEQYF.

V usage is TRBV12-3 or TRBV12-4 and J usage is TRBJ2-1, with D possibly matching TRBD1 (6 bases). The CDR3 has 13 amino acids. Trimming shortened V by 6 bases and J by 4 bases, and 10 bases separated the two germline ends. As DNA, the CDR3 is TGTGCCAGCAGGGAGGACAGTTACAATGAGCAGTTCTTC. It is translated as CASREDSYNEQFF.

This clonotype was found a few times. CDR3 amino acids: CSARDLAGENTGELFF. The CDR3 nucleotides are TGCAGTGCTAGAGACCTAGCGGGAGAGAACACCGGGGAGCTGTTTTTT. The chain is built from TRBV20-1 and TRBJ2-2, with 10 bases lining up with TRBD2. Unmatched junction bases numbered 2, after V lost 0 bases and J lost 1 base. CDR1 DFQATT and CDR2 SNEGSKA come from the germline V gene (reference sequence). This CDR3 has 16 residues.

V gene TRBV10-3 combines with J gene TRBJ1-1; perhaps TRBD1 as D (6 bases). V lost 6 bases to trimming and J lost 0 bases, with 11 bases between them. The CDR3 has 14 amino acids. Germline V gene sequence: CDR1 ENHRY, CDR2 SYGVKD. CDR3 residues: CAIRHGQLNTEAFF. The CDR3 bases are TGTGCCATCAGACACGGACAGTTGAACACTGAAGCTTTCTTT.

This clonotype has just a few counts. V is TRBV20-1 and J is TRBJ2-7, with a possible D match to TRBD1 (6 bases). CDR3 length: 14 residues. Between the trimmed V and J ends, which lost 3 bases and 2 bases, there was a span of 14 bases. CDR1 DFQATT and CDR2 SNEGSKA come from the germline V gene (reference sequence). The CDR3 nucleotides read TGCAGTGCTAGGGACCGGGACACAACCTACGAGCAGTACTTC. Its protein is CSARDRDTTYEQYF.

About this clonotype: One end of the junction is discordant with germline, which a read error may explain. CDR3 sequence reads: CASSRSVSALTSYEPYF. The CDR3 DNA reads as TGTGCCAGCAGCCGCTCTGTCTCCGCTCTCACTTCCTACGAGCCGTACTTC. The chain uses TRBV7-8 and TRBJ2-7; D remains unclear. There are 17 residues in the CDR3. Germline V gives CDR1 SGHVS, CDR2 FQNEAQ.

Here the CDR3 reads CSASKGFTGELFF. Written as DNA, the CDR3 is TGCAGTGCTAGTAAAGGGTTCACCGGGGAGCTGTTTTTT. V gene TRBV20-1 combines with J gene TRBJ2-2; D is ambiguous. The V gene's germline CDR1 is DFQATT and CDR2 SNEGSKA (reference sequence). Between the trimmed V and J ends, which lost 3 bases and 4 bases, there was a span of 9 bases. The CDR3 runs to 13 residues.

This clonotype was counted a few times. The rearrangement joins TRBV9 to TRBJ1-1; perhaps TRBD1 as D (5 bases). The CDR3 has 15 residues. Trimming stripped 4 bases from V and 0 bases from J, with 13 bases between. CDR1 and CDR2 (germline): SGDLS, YYNGEE. The DNA of the CDR3 is TGTGCCAGCAGCCCCATGTCAGGGATGAACACTGAAGCTTTCTTT. It translates to CASSPMSGMNTEAFF. Drawing the rest from reference TRBV9 and TRBJ1-1, the complete variable domain is DSGVTQTPKHLITATGQRVTLRCSPRSGDLSVYWYQQSLDQGLQFLIQYYNGEERAKGNILERFSAQQFPDLHSELNLSSLELGDSALYFCASSPMSGMNTEAFFGQGTRLTVV.

This clonotype was seen at least ten times. The chain carries TRBV7-2 and TRBJ1-5; D may be TRBD1 (6 bases). Looked up from germline, CDR1 is SGHTA and CDR2 is FQGNSA. V was pared by 1 base and J by 2 bases, with 12 bases between. The length of the CDR3 is 16 residues. CDR3 residues: CASSLEGGQGNQPQHF. The DNA for the CDR3 is TGTGCCAGCAGCTTAGAGGGGGGGCAGGGCAATCAGCCCCAGCATTTT.

The sample holds a few counts of this clonotype. V is TRBV20-1 and J is TRBJ2-3; 7 nucleotides agree with TRBD1. The CDR3 spans 16 residues. J lost 0 bases, V lost 0 bases, and 6 bases had no gene match. Germline V gene sequence: CDR1 DFQATT, CDR2 SNEGSKA (reference sequence). The CDR3 coding sequence is TGCAGTGCTAGAGACAGGACAGGCGCTAGCACAGATACGCAGTATTTT. Translation gives CSARDRTGASTDTQYF.

The genes are TRBV12-3 or TRBV12-4 and TRBJ2-3, with unresolved D. CDR3 size: 13 residues. Trimming pared 6 bases from V and 0 bases from J, leaving 7 bases between. CDR3: CASRSASTDTQYF. CDR3 DNA sequence: TGTGCCAGCAGATCAGCTAGCACAGATACGCAGTATTTT.

This clonotype was detected many times. The rearrangement joins TRBV7-2 to TRBJ2-7; TRBD2 is a possible D gene (5 bases). The CDR3 spans 14 residues. Germline V gene lookup returns CDR1 SGHTA and CDR2 FQGNSA. Deletions cut 2 bases from V and 1 base from J, with 9 bases between. CDR3 DNA: TGTGCCAGCAGCTTAAGGAGGACGTCCTACGAGCAGTACTTC. As protein: CASSLRRTSYEQYF. Full variable domain (remainder filled in from reference TRBV7-2 and TRBJ2-7): GAGVSQSPSNKVTEKGKDVELRCDPISGHTALYWYRQSLGQGLEFLIYFQGNSAPDKSGLPSDRFSAERTGGSVSTLTIQRTQQEDSAVYLCASSLRRTSYEQYFGPGTRLTVT.

Within the sample, this clonotype is medium-sized. V is TRBV7-9 and J is TRBJ1-1; the D is unclear. Trimming left V 3 bases short and J 3 bases short, with 5 bases between. CDR1 is SEHNR and CDR2 is FQNEAQ in the germline V gene (reference sequence). The CDR3 contains 12 residues. The CDR3 here is CASSLEDTEAFF. The CDR3 DNA sequence: TGTGCCAGCAGCTTGGAAGACACTGAAGCTTTCTTT.

This chain uses TRBV12-3 or TRBV12-4 with TRBJ2-4; 9 positions agree with TRBD1. The CDR3 sequence is 15 residues long. V lost 4 bases and J lost 6; bases outside the gene matches: 7. The CDR3 is CASSSTGGLGNIQYF. The CDR3 DNA is TGTGCCAGCAGTTCGACAGGGGGTCTAGGAAACATTCAGTACTTC.

The chain couples TRBV28 to TRBJ1-5; D is perhaps TRBD1 (5 bases). Deletions cut 3 bases from V and 5 bases from J, with 11 bases between. The CDR3 covers 14 residues. Germline CDR1 MDHEN, CDR2 SYDVKM. The CDR3 DNA sequence: TGTGCCAGCAGTTTCGAGGGGTGGGATCAGCCCCAGCATTTT. It translates to CASSFEGWDQPQHF.

This clonotype was counted only a few times. The chain links TRBV12-3 or TRBV12-4 to TRBJ1-5; D might be TRBD1 (5 bases). This CDR3 contains 15 residues. V gave up 2 bases and J gave up 2 bases, with 10 bases separating them. The CDR3 here is CASSLYSQGNQPQHF. CDR3 coding DNA: TGTGCCAGCAGTTTATATTCACAGGGCAATCAGCCCCAGCATTTT.

The V call is TRBV30, the J call TRBJ1-5; D gene ambiguous. Germline V gene sequence: CDR1 GTSNPN, CDR2 SVGIG (reference sequence). V was shortened by 1 base and J by 7 bases, with 8 bases between the two germline ends. The CDR3 length is 12 residues. The CDR3 sequence: CAWSDGNQPQHF. CDR3 in DNA: TGTGCCTGGAGTGACGGGAACCAGCCCCAGCATTTT. Using reference TRBV30 and TRBJ1-5 for the parts outside the CDR3, the full variable domain is SQTIHQWPATLVQPVGSPLSLECTVEGTSNPNLYWYRQAAGRGLQLLFYSVGIGQISSEVPQNLSASRPQDRQFILSSKKLLLSDSGFYLCAWSDGNQPQHFGDGTRLSIL.

The chain uses TRBV20-1 and TRBJ2-3; 14 positions agree with TRBD2. The V segment lost 6 bases and the J segment 6 bases; nucleotides outside the gene matches: 8. CDR1 and CDR2 from the germline V gene are DFQATT and SNEGSKA (reference sequence). The CDR3 covers 15 residues. The CDR3 sequence is CSAAGLAGAADTQYF. The CDR3 DNA reads as TGCAGTGCGGCGGGACTAGCGGGAGCCGCGGATACGCAGTATTTT.

At least ten counts were recorded for this clonotype. V is TRBV12-3 or TRBV12-4 and J is TRBJ2-5; D is possibly TRBD1 (6 bases). The V end lost 8 bases, the J end lost 2 bases, and 15 bases lay between the germline ends. The CDR3 runs to 14 residues. The CDR3 DNA follows: TGTGCCAGCTCCTCGTGGACAGTTCAAGAGACCCAGTACTTC. It yields the protein CASSSWTVQETQYF.